One and the same sample provided the 10 T cell receptor beta chains below, sequenced in a study of T cells in Graves' hyperthyroidism and ophthalmopathy. TCR beta CDR3 regions were amplified from RNA transcripts. The study used the HTBI primer set for a first-round RT-PCR of the TCR CDR3. TCRdb re-derived calls from the multiplex PCR reads in MiXCR, one entry per CDR3 protein. This repertoire shows over 550,000 distinct CDR3 sequences, approximately 16% found once; its top ten account for around a sixth. Material: blood. These receptor sequences come from a young woman with Graves' hyperthyroidism.

This clonotype was seen repeatedly, ten times or more. The chain joins TRBV2 to TRBJ2-7; D is unclear. CDR1 and CDR2 from the germline V gene are SNHLY and FYNNEI. The CDR3 runs 12 residues. Trimming took 4 bases from V and 1 from J, leaving 5 bases between them. CDR3 protein: CASSGKSYEQYF. CDR3 sequence (DNA): TGTGCCAGCAGTGGTAAGTCCTACGAGCAGTACTTC.

This clonotype showed up many times. CDR3 loop: CASSRDRGYQPQHF. The CDR3 DNA reads TGTGCCAGCAGTCGTGACAGGGGGTATCAGCCCCAGCATTTT. The V and J genes are TRBV12-3 or TRBV12-4 and TRBJ1-5; 9 bases agree with TRBD1. The CDR3 length is 14 residues. The V segment lost 5 bases and the J segment 5 bases; nucleotides outside the gene matches: 4.

This clonotype was picked up many times. The chain links TRBV20-1 to TRBJ1-5; the D is unclear. V lost 6 bases and J 5 bases, leaving 17 bases between the germline ends. Germline loops: CDR1 DFQATT, CDR2 SNEGSKA (reference sequence). CDR3 size: 14 residues. The CDR3 loop reads CSATATEYDQPQHF. The CDR3 nucleotides are TGCAGTGCCACAGCCACGGAGTACGATCAGCCCCAGCATTTT.

The gene calls are TRBV15 and TRBJ1-5; 7 bases are shared with TRBD1. Germline V gene sequence: CDR1 LNHNV, CDR2 YYDKDF (reference sequence). V gave up 4 bases and J gave up 6 bases; unmatched junction bases: 3. The CDR3 contains 13 residues. The CDR3 DNA reads TGTGCCACCAGCAAACAGGGGAGTCAGCCCCAGCATTTT. Protein sequence: CATSKQGSQPQHF.

This clonotype is a singleton in its sample. The V and J genes are TRBV5-1 and TRBJ2-1; D unresolved. V lost 4 bases, J lost 10 bases, and 18 bases lay in between. From germline, CDR1 is SGHRS and CDR2 YFSETQ. This CDR3 has 14 amino acids. CDR3 loop: CASSGTALRHEQFF. The CDR3 DNA is TGCGCCAGCAGCGGTACAGCGCTAAGGCACGAGCAGTTCTTC.

V usage is TRBV18 and J usage is TRBJ2-2; TRBD2 aligns across 10 bases. This CDR3 contains 17 residues. Germline values: CDR1 KGHSH, CDR2 LQKENI. With V trimmed by 3 bases and J by 0 bases, 4 bases remained unmatched. CDR3 DNA: TGTGCCAGCTCACCTCGGACTAGCGGCCCGAACACCGGGGAGCTGTTTTTT. It yields the protein CASSPRTSGPNTGELFF.

Ten or more counts support this clonotype. This chain uses TRBV5-1 with TRBJ2-5, with TRBD2 matching 14 bases. The CDR3 covers 17 residues. With V trimmed by 3 bases and J by 4 bases, 8 bases remained unmatched. Germline lookup yields CDR1 SGHRS and CDR2 YFSETQ. CDR3: CASSSGLAGDVGETQYF. For the CDR3, the DNA is TGCGCCAGCAGCTCGGGACTAGCGGGAGACGTCGGAGAGACCCAGTACTTC.

The rearrangement uses TRBV7-8 and TRBJ2-4, with 13 nucleotides matching TRBD2. The CDR3 has 15 amino acids. The V and J ends lost 5 bases and 7 bases, in that order; junction bases with no gene match: 5. In germline, CDR1 is SGHVS, CDR2 FQNEAQ. This CDR3 reads CASSRTSGSENIQYF. Here the CDR3 DNA reads TGTGCCAGCAGCAGGACTAGCGGGAGTGAGAACATTCAGTACTTC.

This clonotype was observed a few times. The gene calls are TRBV10-1 and TRBJ2-2; D not resolved. Trimming pared 4 bases from V and 2 bases from J, leaving 17 bases between. Germline-derived CDR1 and CDR2 are WNHNN and SYGVQD (reference sequence). The CDR3 covers 17 residues. The CDR3 DNA sequence: TGCGCCAGCAGTGGTGGCAGCCCGACCACTAACACCGGGGAGCTGTTTTTT. Protein product: CASSGGSPTTNTGELFF.

In its sample, this clonotype was seen a few times. A much larger clone lies one base from this, so it may be a read error. The chain combines TRBV11-2 with TRBJ2-1; 7 bases line up with TRBD2. This CDR3 spans 14 amino acids. CDR1 is SGHAT and CDR2 is FQNNGV in the germline V gene. The CDR3 DNA reads as TGTGTCAGCAGCCAGCGGACTAGTTACAATGAGCAGTTCTTC. This codes for CVSSQRTSYNEQFF.